Listed below are T cell receptor beta chains from one sample, sequenced in a study of sequential checkpoint blockade in melanoma. Assay used: immunoSEQ multiplex PCR; TCRdb lists only in-frame clones, some missing. Here the sample spans some 11,000 clones, about 30% being singletons. The input for sequencing was tumor tissue (inferred from file names), taken from a patient given nivolumab and ipilimumab in sequence. These receptors came from a human donor with melanoma. Each CDR3 is given with its conserved first and last residue. The order of the fields is J gene, V gene, clone size, D gene, CDR3 protein, CDR3 DNA. D genes are given only for firm matches. For some rows the clone size is stated as once, few or many, or as a class when expanded; others skip it.

TRBJ2-1 | TRBV11-3 | many | TRBD2 | CASSYRLAGGHEQFF | TGTGCCAGCAGCTACCGACTAGCGGGGGGGCACGAGCAGTTCTTC
TRBJ1-5 | TRBV30 | . | . | CAWSVGQGQVQPQHF | TGTGCCTGGAGTGTTGGGCAGGGACAAGTTCAGCCCCAGCATTTT
TRBJ2-1 | TRBV6-8 | few | . | CASRVRQGKDEQFF | TGTGCCAGTAGGGTTCGCCAGGGGAAGGATGAGCAGTTCTTC
TRBJ2-1 | TRBV12-5 | . | . | CASNLSNEQFF | TGTGCCAGCAACCTTTCGAATGAGCAGTTCTTC
TRBJ2-3 | TRBV9 | few | TRBD2 | CASSEGTSGANTQYF | TGTGCCAGCAGTGAAGGGACTAGCGGCGCGAATACGCAGTATTTT
TRBJ1-1 | TRBV12-5 | . | . | CASGLPGLKEAFF | TGTGCTAGTGGTTTGCCGGGACTTAAGGAAGCTTTCTTT
TRBJ1-6 | TRBV1 | . | . | CASSQDSDLGGSSPLHF | TGCGCCAGCAGCCAAGATTCCGATTTAGGGGGGAGTTCACCCCTCCACTTT
TRBJ2-7 | TRBV4-1 | . | . | CASSLWTVSYEQYF | TGCGCCAGCAGCCTCTGGACAGTTTCCTACGAGCAGTACTTC
TRBJ2-2 | TRBV11-3 | . | . | CASGDGGPTGELFF | TGTGCCAGCGGTGACGGGGGACCTACCGGGGAGCTGTTTTTT
TRBJ1-2 | TRBV11-3 | medium-sized | . | CASSGVGVRTYGYTF | TGTGCCAGCAGCGGGGTGGGGGTCCGAACTTATGGCTACACCTTC
TRBJ1-5 | TRBV30 | few | . | CAWSVGRRSSNQPQHF | TGTGCCTGGAGTGTAGGGCGCAGATCTAGCAATCAGCCCCAGCATTTT
TRBJ2-1 | TRBV7-6 | few | . | CASSTLRGSSYNEQFF | TGTGCCAGCAGTACGCTACGGGGGTCCTCCTACAATGAGCAGTTCTTC
TRBJ2-1 | TRBV5-1 | once | . | CASSLGWGASYNEQFF | TGCGCCAGCAGCTTGGGGTGGGGGGCCTCCTACAATGAGCAGTTCTTC
TRBJ2-5 | TRBV28 | few | . | CASRQQGRETQYF | TGTGCCAGCAGGCAACAGGGACGGGAGACCCAGTACTTC
TRBJ1-1 | TRBV11-3 | many | TRBD1 | CASSLGQAIITEAFF | TGTGCCAGCAGCTTGGGACAGGCGATAATCACTGAAGCTTTCTTT
TRBJ1-4 | TRBV9 | . | . | CASMDVNEKLFF | TGTGCCAGCATGGACGTTAATGAAAAACTGTTTTTT